These 26 T cell receptor beta chains originate from one sample sequenced in a study of OX40 agonist ivuxolimab in advanced cancers. The table came from immunoSEQ multiplex PCR; TCRdb's copy has only in-frame clones and leaves some out. The table has fewer than 65,000 clones, more than 80% seen once. The sample was CD4+ or CD8+ T cells sorted from blood, taken in a trial of the OX40 agonist ivuxolimab. The origin of the receptors is an adult with an advanced solid tumor such as melanoma, head and neck, liver or kidney cancer.

The chain employs TRBV6-5 and TRBJ1-2; D possibly corresponds to TRBD1 (6 bases). The CDR3 length is 14 residues. Germline assignment: CDR1 MNHEY and CDR2 SVGAGI. Trimming shortened V by 5 bases and J by 2 bases, and 12 bases separated the two germline ends. CDR3 amino acids: CASSEPTGNYGYTF. CDR3 nucleotides: TGTGCCAGCAGTGAACCGACAGGAAACTATGGCTACACCTTC.

This chain links TRBV5-6 with TRBJ1-5; 11 nucleotides match TRBD1. Looked up from germline, CDR1 is SGHDT and CDR2 is YYEEEE. Germline trimming cut 4 bases from V and 1 base from J; bases unmatched to any gene: 7. CDR3 length: 17 residues. CDR3 nucleotide sequence: TGTGCCAGCAGCCGCGGACAGGGGGCTAAGAGCAATCAGCCCCAGCATTTT. Residues: CASSRGQGAKSNQPQHF.

The chain is built from TRBV9 and TRBJ2-5; 9 nucleotides align to TRBD1. The CDR3 consists of 14 residues. The V and J ends lost 3 bases and 3 bases, in that order; junction bases with no gene match: 3. Germline-derived CDR1 and CDR2 are SGDLS and YYNGEE. The CDR3 protein is CASSARDREETQYF. The DNA of the CDR3 is TGTGCCAGCAGCGCCCGGGACAGGGAAGAGACCCAGTACTTC. The complete variable domain, with remaining parts taken from reference TRBV9 and TRBJ2-5, reads DSGVTQTPKHLITATGQRVTLRCSPRSGDLSVYWYQQSLDQGLQFLIQYYNGEERAKGNILERFSAQQFPDLHSELNLSSLELGDSALYFCASSARDREETQYFGPGTRLLVL.

The chain recombines TRBV9 with TRBJ2-2; 9 nucleotides match TRBD2. Unmatched junction bases numbered 5, after V lost 2 bases and J lost 0 bases. This CDR3 comprises 17 residues. Germline CDR1 is SGDLS and CDR2 is YYNGEE. The CDR3: CASSVKREETNTGELFF. The CDR3 nucleotides are TGTGCCAGCAGCGTCAAGCGGGAGGAAACGAACACCGGGGAGCTGTTTTTT.

The chain employs TRBV6-1 and TRBJ2-7; 9 nucleotides match TRBD1. Germline loops: CDR1 MNHNS, CDR2 SASEGT. After removal of 6 bases from V and 7 bases from J, the junction contained 7 bases not matched to a gene. The CDR3 extends over 13 amino acids. CDR3 sequence reads: CASRGTGLREQYF. The CDR3 region has the DNA TGTGCCAGCAGAGGGACAGGGCTGCGGGAGCAGTACTTC.

The count of this clone is one. The chain has TRBV7-6 and TRBJ1-1; D unresolved. The germline V gene encodes CDR1 SGHVS and CDR2 FNYEAQ. Trimming took 5 bases from V and 3 from J, leaving 13 bases between them. The CDR3 is made up of 14 amino acids. CDR3 DNA: TGTGCCAGCAGCCTAACGCCGGGCTACACTGAAGCTTTCTTT. Its protein is CASSLTPGYTEAFF.

The rearrangement joins TRBV6-1 to TRBJ1-1; 7 bases line up with TRBD1. The V and J ends lost 0 bases and 5 bases, in that order; junction bases with no gene match: 9. The germline V gene encodes CDR1 MNHNS and CDR2 SASEGT. This CDR3 region has 16 residues. The CDR3 sequence is CASSEAVGGGYTEAFF. DNA for the CDR3: TGTGCCAGCAGTGAAGCGGTTGGAGGGGGCTATACTGAAGCTTTCTTT.

The V call is TRBV10-3, the J call TRBJ1-5; D is possibly TRBD1 (6 bases). The CDR3 consists of 14 residues. Germline CDR1 ENHRY, CDR2 SYGVKD. V was clipped by 3 bases and J by 3 bases, with 9 bases between them. CDR3 sequence (DNA): TGTGCCATCAGTGAAGGGGGGGCCAATCAGCCCCAGCATTTT. Amino acids: CAISEGGANQPQHF.

The J gene is TRBJ1-6, the V gene TRBV6-5; D ambiguous. Trimming took off 2 bases at V and 7 bases at J, with 9 bases between the two ends. CDR3 length: 14 residues. Per the germline V gene, CDR1 is MNHEY and CDR2 is SVGAGI. For the CDR3, the DNA is TGTGCCAGCAGTTACCGGGAGCGAAATTCACCCCTCCACTTT. Amino acid sequence: CASSYRERNSPLHF.

The chain recombines TRBV28 with TRBJ1-4; D uncertain. The CDR3 covers 14 residues. Trimming removed 8 bases at V and 6 bases at J, with 16 bases between. The germline V gene has CDR1 MDHEN and CDR2 SYDVKM. CDR3: CASQPPGGYEKLFF. The CDR3 DNA is TGTGCCAGCCAACCCCCGGGTGGGTATGAAAAACTGTTTTTT.

The chain links TRBV10-3 to TRBJ2-7; D tentatively fits TRBD1 or TRBD2 (5 bases each). Trimming took off 0 bases at V and 3 bases at J, with 15 bases between the two ends. There are 16 residues in the CDR3. Per the germline V gene, CDR1 is ENHRY and CDR2 is SYGVKD. The CDR3 bases are TGTGCCATCAGTGAGTCGAAGTGGGGGACCCTCTACGAGCAGTACTTC. Amino acids: CAISESKWGTLYEQYF.

The chain uses TRBV2 and TRBJ2-7, with 14 bases lining up with TRBD2. With V trimmed by 4 bases and J by 5 bases, 4 bases remained unmatched. This CDR3 has 15 residues. Germline CDR1 reads SNHLY; CDR2 reads FYNNEI. The CDR3 DNA reads TGTGCCAGCAGTGGGACTAGCGGGGGGATCGACGAGCAGTACTTC. Protein sequence: CASSGTSGGIDEQYF.

The rearrangement joins TRBV7-3 to TRBJ2-2; TRBD1 aligns across 9 bases. Trimming took 6 bases from V and 7 from J; bases not matched to a gene: 6. Looked up from germline, CDR1 is SGHTA and CDR2 is FQGTGA. The CDR3 has 14 residues. The CDR3 DNA reads TGTGCCAGCAGACTGGGACAGGGCATCGGGGAGCTGTTTTTT. This encodes CASRLGQGIGELFF.

The chain has TRBV7-9 and TRBJ2-5, with 7 bases identical to TRBD1. The length of the CDR3 is 13 residues. J lost 5 bases, V lost 4 bases, and 4 bases had no gene match. Per the germline V gene, CDR1 is SEHNR and CDR2 is FQNEAQ (reference sequence). Here the CDR3 DNA reads TGTGCCAGCAGCTACAGGGGTGGGGAGACCCAGTACTTC. Translation: CASSYRGGETQYF.

This clone was seen only a few times. This sequence joins TRBV4-1 and TRBJ1-5; D uncertain. The CDR3 length is 13 residues. The germline gives CDR1 MGHRA, CDR2 YSYEKL. Trimming left V 5 bases short and J 7 bases short, with 12 bases between. CDR3: CASSLATDQPQHF. CDR3 nucleotide sequence: TGCGCCAGCAGCTTAGCCACGGACCAGCCCCAGCATTTT.

V and J are TRBV28 and TRBJ2-7; TRBD2 matches at 9 bases. The CDR3 runs to 16 residues. In germline, CDR1 is MDHEN, CDR2 SYDVKM. V shed 2 bases, J shed 3 bases, and the junction held 8 bases outside the gene matches. The CDR3 loop reads CASSLDVAGVYYEQYF. CDR3 in DNA: TGTGCCAGCAGTTTAGACGTAGCGGGGGTGTACTACGAGCAGTACTTC.

The V and J genes are TRBV6-1 and TRBJ2-7; no reliable D call. This CDR3 has 12 amino acids. CDR1 MNHNS and CDR2 SASEGT come from the germline V gene. Trimming removed 6 bases from V and 9 bases from J, with 15 bases in between. The CDR3 DNA follows: TGTGCCAGCAGCCCGTCGAGAGGTACGCAGTACTTC. Amino acids: CASSPSRGTQYF.

The V and J genes are TRBV28 and TRBJ2-3; D is undetermined. The CDR3 length is 12 residues. Germline values: CDR1 MDHEN, CDR2 SYDVKM. The V gene lost 8 bases and the J gene lost 3 bases, with 9 bases spanning the gap. The CDR3 sequence is CASGWGTDTQYF. CDR3 sequence (DNA): TGTGCCAGCGGGTGGGGTACAGATACGCAGTATTTT.

This clone was counted only a few times. The chain combines TRBV18 with TRBJ1-2; 7 bases fit TRBD1. V was clipped by 4 bases and J by 8 bases; unmatched bases: 16. CDR1 is KGHSH, CDR2 LQKENI, per germline. The CDR3 is 16 amino acids. CDR3 region: CASSLTQTGLKEGYTF. The CDR3 DNA reads TGTGCCAGCTCACTAACCCAGACAGGGTTGAAAGAGGGCTACACCTTC.

The chain has TRBV7-2 and TRBJ2-5; 9 bases are shared with TRBD2. Germline lookup yields CDR1 SGHTA and CDR2 FQGNSA. The CDR3 sequence is 15 residues long. V shed 2 bases and J 4 bases; nucleotides not matched to a gene: 5. CDR3 protein: CASSLLGGRGETQYF. In DNA, the CDR3 is TGTGCCAGCAGCTTACTGGGCGGGAGGGGAGAGACCCAGTACTTC.

This sequence joins TRBV7-9 and TRBJ1-1; perhaps TRBD1 as D (5 bases). Germline assignment: CDR1 SEHNR and CDR2 FQNEAQ (reference sequence). There are 16 residues in the CDR3. V lost 0 bases, J lost 1 base, and 12 bases lay in between. CDR3 DNA sequence: TGTGCCAGCAGCTTAGCGCCAGGGCGGGGGAACACTGAAGCTTTCTTT. It yields the protein CASSLAPGRGNTEAFF. Drawing the rest from reference TRBV7-9 and TRBJ1-1, the complete variable domain is DTGVSQNPRHKITKRGQNVTFRCDPISEHNRLYWYRQTLGQGPEFLTYFQNEAQLEKSRLLSDRFSAERPKGSFSTLEIQRTEQGDSAMYLCASSLAPGRGNTEAFFGQGTRLTVV.

This chain uses TRBV28 with TRBJ2-2, with D tentatively TRBD1 (5 bases). The germline V gene has CDR1 MDHEN and CDR2 SYDVKM. Trimming removed 5 bases from V and 3 bases from J, with 13 bases in between. The length of the CDR3 is 15 residues. CDR3 loop: CASSPASGYTGELFF. Written as DNA, the CDR3 is TGTGCCAGCAGTCCCGCCTCAGGGTACACCGGGGAGCTGTTTTTT.

The rearrangement links TRBV6-6 to TRBJ2-7, with unresolved D. Trimming cost V 5 bases and J 1 base, with 9 bases left between them. Germline V gene sequence: CDR1 MNHNY, CDR2 SVGAGI (reference sequence). The CDR3 runs 13 residues. The DNA of the CDR3 is TGTGCCAGCAGTGGCCAGAGGTCCTACGAGCAGTACTTC. Translation gives CASSGQRSYEQYF.

The chain joins TRBV4-2 to TRBJ2-1; 7 bases agree with TRBD1. The CDR3 length is 16 residues. V lost 4 bases to trimming and J lost 8 bases; unmatched junction nucleotides: 14. The V gene's germline CDR1 is LGHNA and CDR2 YNFKEQ. CDR3 nucleotide sequence: TGTGCCAGCAGCCTCCAGGAAGGGGGCCCCTTTTATGAGCAGTTCTTC. Its protein is CASSLQEGGPFYEQFF.

The rearrangement links TRBV18 to TRBJ2-3; D remains ambiguous. The CDR3 consists of 13 residues. V dropped 2 bases and J dropped 0 bases, with 3 bases sitting between them. CDR1 and CDR2 from the germline V gene are KGHSH and LQKENI. DNA for the CDR3: TGTGCCAGCTCACCATCTAGCACAGATACGCAGTATTTT. Amino acid sequence: CASSPSSTDTQYF.

J is TRBJ1-1 and V is TRBV7-9, with TRBD1 as a possible D gene (6 bases). The V gene's germline CDR1 is SEHNR and CDR2 FQNEAQ (reference sequence). CDR3 length equals 15 residues. With 5 bases removed from V and 3 bases from J, the gap between germline ends came to 16 bases. CDR3 amino acids: CASSPVRGGDTEAFF. DNA for the CDR3: TGTGCCAGCAGCCCGGTCAGGGGAGGTGACACTGAAGCTTTCTTT.